The T cell receptor beta chain under discussion was sequenced for a study of T cells in Graves' hyperthyroidism and ophthalmopathy. General study results and limits: Ophthalmopathy was distinguished from stable hyperthyroidism by 13 V-J signatures. Most thyroid-expanded clonotypes above 0.001 were also found in blood.

RNA transcripts were the template for amplifying TCR beta CDR3 regions. HTBI primers were the set used in a first-round RT-PCR of the TCR CDR3. TCRdb fed the multiplex PCR reads into MiXCR, producing one record per CDR3 protein. This table has a few hundred thousand distinct CDR3 sequences, 40% to 50% appearing once. Diagnoses used clinical symptoms, serum thyroxine and TRAb, thyroid ultrasound and orbital computed tomography. This clonotype was seen many times. Antigen specificity is unknown. This CDR3 spans 13 amino acids. The V and J ends lost 5 bases and 4 bases respectively, with 11 bases between them.

The sample comprised peripheral blood or thyroid tissue (not recorded which). This TCR was sampled from an adult woman with Graves' disease, either hyperthyroidism or ophthalmopathy (not recorded which). V is TRBV12-3 or TRBV12-4 and J is TRBJ1-2; D gene uncertain. The CDR3: CASSQTPSYGYTF. The DNA of the CDR3 is TGTGCCAGCAGTCAAACACCCAGCTATGGCTACACCTTC.